Only one count was recorded for the clone carrying this T cell receptor beta chain. The CDR3 sequence is 13 residues long. Germline CDR1 reads SGHRS; CDR2 reads YFSETQ. Trimming removed 7 bases from V and 2 bases from J; junction bases left unmatched: 2. These data originate in a study of control samples from healthy donors and cancer patients. The data were produced by immunoSEQ multiplex PCR, yet TCRdb's version contains in-frame clones alone and is incomplete. Of 150,000 to 200,000 clones listed, around 95% are singletons. The material sequenced was blood. The sequence was obtained from a woman aged 55-70 years in good health. V usage is TRBV5-1 and J usage is TRBJ2-3; 9 bases align to TRBD1. The CDR3 DNA is TGCGCCAGCCGGGACAGGGTCACAGATACGCAGTATTTT. It yields the protein CASRDRVTDTQYF.